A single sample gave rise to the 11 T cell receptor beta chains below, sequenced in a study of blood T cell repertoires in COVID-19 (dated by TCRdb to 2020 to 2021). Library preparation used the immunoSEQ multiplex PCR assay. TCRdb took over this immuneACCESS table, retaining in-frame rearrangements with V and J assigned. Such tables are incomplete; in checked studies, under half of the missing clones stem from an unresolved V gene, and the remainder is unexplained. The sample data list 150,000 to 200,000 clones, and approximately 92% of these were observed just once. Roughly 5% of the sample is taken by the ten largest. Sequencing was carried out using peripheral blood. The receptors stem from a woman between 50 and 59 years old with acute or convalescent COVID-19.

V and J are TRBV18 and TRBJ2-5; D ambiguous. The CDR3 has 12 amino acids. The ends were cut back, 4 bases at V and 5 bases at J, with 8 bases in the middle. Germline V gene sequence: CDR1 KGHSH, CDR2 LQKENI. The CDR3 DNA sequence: TGTGCCAGCTCACAGAGAACGGAGACCCAGTACTTC. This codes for CASSQRTETQYF.

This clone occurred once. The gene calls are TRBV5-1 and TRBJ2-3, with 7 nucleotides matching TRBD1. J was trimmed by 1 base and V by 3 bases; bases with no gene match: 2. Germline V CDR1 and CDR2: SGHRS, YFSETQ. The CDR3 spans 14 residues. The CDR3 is CASSSDRGTDTQYF. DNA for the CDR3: TGCGCCAGCAGCTCAGACAGGGGCACAGATACGCAGTATTTT.

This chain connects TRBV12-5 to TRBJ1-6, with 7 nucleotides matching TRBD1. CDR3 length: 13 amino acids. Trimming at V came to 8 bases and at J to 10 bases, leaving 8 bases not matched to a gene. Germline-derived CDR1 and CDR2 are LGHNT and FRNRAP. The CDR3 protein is CASSTGVGSPLHF. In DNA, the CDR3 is TGTGCTAGTTCTACAGGGGTTGGGTCACCCCTCCACTTT.

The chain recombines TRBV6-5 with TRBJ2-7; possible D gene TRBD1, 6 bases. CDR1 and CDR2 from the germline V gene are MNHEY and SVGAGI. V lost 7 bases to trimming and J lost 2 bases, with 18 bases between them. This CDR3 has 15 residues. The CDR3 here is CASTEGTGSPYEQYF. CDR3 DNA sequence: TGTGCCAGCACCGAGGGAACAGGGAGTCCCTACGAGCAGTACTTC.

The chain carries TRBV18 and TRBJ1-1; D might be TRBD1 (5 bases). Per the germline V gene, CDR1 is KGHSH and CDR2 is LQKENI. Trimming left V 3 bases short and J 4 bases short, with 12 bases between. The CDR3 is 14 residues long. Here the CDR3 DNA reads TGTGCCAGCTCACCGGGCCGGCAGGGCACTGAAGCTTTCTTT. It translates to CASSPGRQGTEAFF.

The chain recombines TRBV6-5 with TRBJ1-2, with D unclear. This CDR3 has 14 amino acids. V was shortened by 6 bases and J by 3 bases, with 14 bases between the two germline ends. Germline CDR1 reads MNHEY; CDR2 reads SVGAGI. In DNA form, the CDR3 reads TGTGCCAGCAGCTTACTCCCGAGAGACTATGGCTACACCTTC. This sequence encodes CASSLLPRDYGYTF.

CDR3: CASSPAGDRGNSPLHF. The CDR3 bases are TGTGCCAGCAGCCCCGCGGGGGACAGGGGGAATTCACCCCTCCACTTT. The chain uses TRBV5-5 and TRBJ1-6; 11 bases are a match to TRBD1. Germline CDR1 reads SGHKS; CDR2 reads YYEKEE (reference sequence). V shed 4 bases, J shed 7 bases, and the junction held 7 bases outside the gene matches. This CDR3 is 16 amino acids long.

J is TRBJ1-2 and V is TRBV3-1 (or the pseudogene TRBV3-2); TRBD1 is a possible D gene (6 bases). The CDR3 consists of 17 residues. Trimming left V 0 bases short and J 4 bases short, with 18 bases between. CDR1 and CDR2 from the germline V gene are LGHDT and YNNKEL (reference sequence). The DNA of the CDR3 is TGTGCCAGCAGCCAAGACGCACGGGACACCTTCGGCTATGGCTACACCTTC. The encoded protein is CASSQDARDTFGYGYTF.

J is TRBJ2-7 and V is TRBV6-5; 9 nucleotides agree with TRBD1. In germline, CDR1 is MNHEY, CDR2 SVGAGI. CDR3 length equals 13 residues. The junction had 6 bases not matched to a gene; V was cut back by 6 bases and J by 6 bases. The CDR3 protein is CASRRTGDFEQYF. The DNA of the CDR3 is TGTGCCAGCAGGAGGACAGGGGACTTCGAGCAGTACTTC.

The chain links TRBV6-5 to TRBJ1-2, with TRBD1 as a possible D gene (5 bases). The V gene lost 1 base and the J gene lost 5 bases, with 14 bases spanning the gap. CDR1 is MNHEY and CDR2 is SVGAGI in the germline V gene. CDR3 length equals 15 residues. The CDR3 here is CASSYWSREGYGYTF. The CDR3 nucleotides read TGTGCCAGCAGTTACTGGAGCAGGGAGGGGTATGGCTACACCTTC.

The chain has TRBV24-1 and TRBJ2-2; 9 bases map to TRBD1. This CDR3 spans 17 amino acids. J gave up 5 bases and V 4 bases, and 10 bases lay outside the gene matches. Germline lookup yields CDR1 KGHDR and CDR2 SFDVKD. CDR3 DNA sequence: TGTGCCACCAGTGACCTCGACAGGGGGGAGCTAACCGGGGAGCTGTTTTTT. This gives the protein CATSDLDRGELTGELFF.